This T cell receptor (beta chain) stems from a study of spatial heterogeneity in lung cancer. The time point denotes: sample taken at primary tumor resection. Whole RNA came from tumor, nontumor lung or frozen PBMC and was sequenced without being sorted. TCRdb re-derived calls from the 5' RACE reads in MiXCR, one entry per CDR3 protein. The sample consists of roughly 1,600 distinct CDR3 sequences, around 5% of them appearing once. Germline V lookup: CDR1 WNHNN, CDR2 SYGVQD (reference sequence). The CDR3 covers 14 residues. Trimming stripped 6 bases from V and 0 bases from J, with 9 bases between. The sample holds many counts of this clonotype.

This specimen was normal lung tissue next to the tumor, taken at surgery. This rearrangement joins TRBV10-1 to TRBJ2-1; D not resolved. The receptor comes from a female donor with early-stage non-small cell lung cancer. The DNA of the CDR3 is TGCGCCAGCAGGTCTCGTGGCTCCTACAATGAGCAGTTCTTC. This encodes CASRSRGSYNEQFF.